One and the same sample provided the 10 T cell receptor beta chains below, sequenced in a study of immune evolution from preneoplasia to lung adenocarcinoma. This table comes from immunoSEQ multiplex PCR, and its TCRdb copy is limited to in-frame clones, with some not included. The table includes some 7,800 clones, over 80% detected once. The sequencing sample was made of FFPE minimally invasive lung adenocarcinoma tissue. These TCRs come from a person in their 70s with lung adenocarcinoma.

The CDR3 region has the DNA TGTGCCAGCTCCCTTGGCAGCAGCTCCTACGAGCAGTACTTC. The encoded protein is CASSLGSSSYEQYF. The rearrangement links TRBV18 to TRBJ2-7; D remains unclear. The germline gives CDR1 KGHSH, CDR2 LQKENI. This CDR3 region has 14 residues. V was cut by 6 bases and J by 0 bases, with 12 bases left in between.

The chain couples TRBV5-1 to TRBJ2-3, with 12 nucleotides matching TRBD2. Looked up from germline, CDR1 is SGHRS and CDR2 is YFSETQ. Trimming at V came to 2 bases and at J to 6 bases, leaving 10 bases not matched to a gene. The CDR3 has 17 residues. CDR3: CASSLGVSSGGADTQYF. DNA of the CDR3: TGCGCCAGCAGCTTAGGGGTATCTAGCGGGGGGGCTGATACGCAGTATTTT.

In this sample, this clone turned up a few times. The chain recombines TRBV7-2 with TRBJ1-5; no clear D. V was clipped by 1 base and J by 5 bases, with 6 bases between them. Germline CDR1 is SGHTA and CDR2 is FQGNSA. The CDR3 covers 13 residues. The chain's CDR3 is CASSLGPDQPQHF. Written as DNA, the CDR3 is TGTGCCAGCAGCTTAGGGCCGGATCAGCCCCAGCATTTT.

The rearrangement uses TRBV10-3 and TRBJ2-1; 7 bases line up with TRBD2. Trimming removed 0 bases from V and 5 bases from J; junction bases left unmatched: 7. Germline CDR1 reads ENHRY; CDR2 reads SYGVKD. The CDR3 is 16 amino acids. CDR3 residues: CAISESGAGLNNEQFF. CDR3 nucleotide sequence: TGTGCCATCAGTGAGTCGGGAGCGGGACTCAACAATGAGCAGTTCTTC.

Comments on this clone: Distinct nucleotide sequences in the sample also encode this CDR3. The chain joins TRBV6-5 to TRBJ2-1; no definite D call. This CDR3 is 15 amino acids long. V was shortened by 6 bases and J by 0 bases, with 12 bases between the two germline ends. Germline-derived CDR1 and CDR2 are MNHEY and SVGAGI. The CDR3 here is CASSRDGSSYNEQFF. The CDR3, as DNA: TGTGCCAGCAGCCGCGACGGAAGCTCCTACAATGAGCAGTTCTTC.

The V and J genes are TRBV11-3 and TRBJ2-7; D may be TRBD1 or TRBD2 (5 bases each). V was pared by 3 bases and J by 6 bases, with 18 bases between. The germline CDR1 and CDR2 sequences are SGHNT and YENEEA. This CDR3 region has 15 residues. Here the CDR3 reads CASSFDGARSGEQYF. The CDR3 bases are TGTGCCAGCAGCTTTGACGGGGCTCGCTCGGGCGAGCAGTACTTC. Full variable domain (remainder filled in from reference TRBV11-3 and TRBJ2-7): EAGVVQSPRYKIIEKKQPVAFWCNPISGHNTLYWYLQNLGQGPELLIRYENEEAVDDSQLPKDRFSAERLKGVDSTLKIQPAELGDSAVYLCASSFDGARSGEQYFGPGTRLTVT.

CDR3 bases: TGTGCCAGCAGCTTGGGGGCAGGGGAAGGGGGCTACACCTTC. This gives the protein CASSLGAGEGGYTF. This chain links TRBV5-4 with TRBJ1-2, with TRBD1 as a possible D gene (6 bases). The CDR3 totals 14 residues. V dropped 0 bases and J dropped 8 bases, with 14 bases sitting between them. Per germline, CDR1 SGHNT and CDR2 YYREEE (reference sequence).

The CDR3 loop reads CASSVGRVGYGYTF. CDR3 coding DNA: TGTGCCAGCAGCGTAGGTAGGGTTGGCTATGGCTACACCTTC. This chain links TRBV9 with TRBJ1-2, with D unclear. The V end was cut by 0 bases, the J end by 4 bases, with 10 bases between. The CDR3 contains 14 residues. Per the germline V gene, CDR1 is SGDLS and CDR2 is YYNGEE.

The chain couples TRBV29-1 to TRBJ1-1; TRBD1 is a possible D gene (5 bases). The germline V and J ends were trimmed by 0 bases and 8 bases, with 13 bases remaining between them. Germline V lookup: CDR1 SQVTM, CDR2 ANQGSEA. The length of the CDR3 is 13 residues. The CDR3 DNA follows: TGCAGCGTTGAAGATCGGGGGAACATCGAAGCTTTCTTT. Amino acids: CSVEDRGNIEAFF. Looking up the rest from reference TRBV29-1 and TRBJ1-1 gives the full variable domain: SAVISQKPSRDICQRGTSLTIQCQVDSQVTMMFWYRQQPGQSLTLIATANQGSEATYESGFVIDKFPISRPNLTFSTLTVSNMSPEDSSIYLCSVEDRGNIEAFFGQGTRLTVV.

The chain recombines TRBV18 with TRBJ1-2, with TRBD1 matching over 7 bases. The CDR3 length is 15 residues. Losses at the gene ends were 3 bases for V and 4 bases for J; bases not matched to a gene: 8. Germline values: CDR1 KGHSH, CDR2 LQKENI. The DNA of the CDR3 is TGTGCCAGCTCACCCCCGACAGGGTCGGCCTATGGCTACACCTTC. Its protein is CASSPPTGSAYGYTF.